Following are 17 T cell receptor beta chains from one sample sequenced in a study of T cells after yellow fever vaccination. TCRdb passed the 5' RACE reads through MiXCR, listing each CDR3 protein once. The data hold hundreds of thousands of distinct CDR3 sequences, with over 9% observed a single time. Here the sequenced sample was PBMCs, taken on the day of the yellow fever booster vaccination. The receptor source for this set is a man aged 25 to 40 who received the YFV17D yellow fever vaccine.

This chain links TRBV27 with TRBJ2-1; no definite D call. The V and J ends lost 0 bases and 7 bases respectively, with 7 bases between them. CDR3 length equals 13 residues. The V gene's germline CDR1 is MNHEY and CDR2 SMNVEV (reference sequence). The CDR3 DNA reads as TGTGCCAGCAGTTTATCGATGCCGAATGAGCAGTTCTTC. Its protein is CASSLSMPNEQFF.

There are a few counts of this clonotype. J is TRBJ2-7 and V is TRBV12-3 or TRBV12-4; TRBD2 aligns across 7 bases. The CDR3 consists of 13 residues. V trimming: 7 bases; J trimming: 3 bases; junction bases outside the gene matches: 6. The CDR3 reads CASNLGGIYEQYF. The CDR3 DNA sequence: TGTGCCAGCAACCTGGGGGGGATCTACGAGCAGTACTTC.

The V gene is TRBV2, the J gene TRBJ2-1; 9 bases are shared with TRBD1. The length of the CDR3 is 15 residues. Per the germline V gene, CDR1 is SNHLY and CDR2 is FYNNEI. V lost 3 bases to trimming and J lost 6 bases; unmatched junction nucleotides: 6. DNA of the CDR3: TGTGCCAGCAGTGATCCGGGACAGGGCCGCAATGAGCAGTTCTTC. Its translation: CASSDPGQGRNEQFF.

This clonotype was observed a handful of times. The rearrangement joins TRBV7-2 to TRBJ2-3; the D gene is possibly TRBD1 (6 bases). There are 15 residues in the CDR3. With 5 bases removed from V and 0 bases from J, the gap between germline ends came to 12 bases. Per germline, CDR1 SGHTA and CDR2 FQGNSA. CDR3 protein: CASSRWGQSTDTQYF. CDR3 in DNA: TGTGCCAGCAGCCGTTGGGGACAAAGCACAGATACGCAGTATTTT.

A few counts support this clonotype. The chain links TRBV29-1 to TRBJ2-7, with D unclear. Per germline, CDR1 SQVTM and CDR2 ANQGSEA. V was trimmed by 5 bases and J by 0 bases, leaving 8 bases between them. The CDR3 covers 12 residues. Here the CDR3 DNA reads TGCAGCGTTAAGAGAGGCTCCTACGAGCAGTACTTC. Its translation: CSVKRGSYEQYF.

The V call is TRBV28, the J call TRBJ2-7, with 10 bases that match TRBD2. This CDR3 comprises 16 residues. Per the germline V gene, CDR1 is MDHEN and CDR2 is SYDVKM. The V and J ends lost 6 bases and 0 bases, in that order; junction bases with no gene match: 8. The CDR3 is CASSFSPSGSSYEQYF. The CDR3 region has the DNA TGTGCCAGCAGCTTCAGCCCTAGCGGGAGCTCCTACGAGCAGTACTTC.

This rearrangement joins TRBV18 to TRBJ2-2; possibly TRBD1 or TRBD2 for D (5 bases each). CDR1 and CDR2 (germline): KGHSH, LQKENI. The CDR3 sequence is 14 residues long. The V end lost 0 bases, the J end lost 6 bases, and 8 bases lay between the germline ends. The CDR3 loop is CASSPPMGAGELFF. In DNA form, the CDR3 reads TGTGCCAGCTCACCACCGATGGGGGCCGGGGAGCTGTTTTTT.

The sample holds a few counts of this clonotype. The CDR3 DNA is TGCAGTGCTATTTCCGGGGCGGAGGCCAGGTACAATGAGCAGTTCTTC. Protein: CSAISGAEARYNEQFF. The gene calls are TRBV20-1 and TRBJ2-1, with D perhaps TRBD1 or TRBD2 (5 bases each). The CDR3 spans 16 residues. The germline V and J ends were trimmed by 4 bases and 4 bases, with 20 bases remaining between them. Germline V lookup: CDR1 DFQATT, CDR2 SNEGSKA (reference sequence).

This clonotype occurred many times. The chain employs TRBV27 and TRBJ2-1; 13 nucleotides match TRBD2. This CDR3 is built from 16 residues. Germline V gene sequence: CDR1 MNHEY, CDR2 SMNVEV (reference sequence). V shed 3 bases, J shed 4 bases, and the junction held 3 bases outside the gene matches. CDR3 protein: CASSLGTSGAYNEQFF. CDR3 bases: TGTGCCAGCAGTTTGGGGACTAGCGGGGCTTACAATGAGCAGTTCTTC.

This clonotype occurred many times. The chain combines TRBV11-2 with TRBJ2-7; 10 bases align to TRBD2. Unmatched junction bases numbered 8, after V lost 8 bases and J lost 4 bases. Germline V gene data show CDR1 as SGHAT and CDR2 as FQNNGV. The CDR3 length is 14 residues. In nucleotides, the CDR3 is TGTGCCAGCTCCCTCGGACTAGCGGAATACGAGCAGTACTTC. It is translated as CASSLGLAEYEQYF.

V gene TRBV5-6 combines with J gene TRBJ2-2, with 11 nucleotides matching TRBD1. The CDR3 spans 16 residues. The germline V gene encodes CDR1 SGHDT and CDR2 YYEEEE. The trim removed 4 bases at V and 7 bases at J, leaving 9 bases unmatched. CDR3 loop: CASSLGQGGFGGELFF. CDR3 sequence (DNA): TGTGCCAGCAGCCTGGGACAGGGGGGGTTCGGCGGGGAGCTGTTTTTT.

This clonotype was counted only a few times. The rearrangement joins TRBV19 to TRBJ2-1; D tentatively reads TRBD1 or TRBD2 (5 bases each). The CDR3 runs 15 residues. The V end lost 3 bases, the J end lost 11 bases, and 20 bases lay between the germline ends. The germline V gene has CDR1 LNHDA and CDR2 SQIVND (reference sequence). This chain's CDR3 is CASSIIPGARYQQFF. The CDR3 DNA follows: TGTGCCAGTAGTATTATACCCGGGGCCAGATATCAGCAGTTCTTC.

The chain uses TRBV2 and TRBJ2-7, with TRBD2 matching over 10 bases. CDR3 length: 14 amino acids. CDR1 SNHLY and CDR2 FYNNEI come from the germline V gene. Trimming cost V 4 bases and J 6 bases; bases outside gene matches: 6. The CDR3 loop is CASSGAGGFSEQYF. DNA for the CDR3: TGTGCCAGCAGTGGAGCGGGAGGGTTCTCCGAGCAGTACTTC. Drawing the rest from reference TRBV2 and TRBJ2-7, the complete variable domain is EPEVTQTPSHQVTQMGQEVILRCVPISNHLYFYWYRQILGQKVEFLVSFYNNEISEKSEIFDDQFSVERPDGSNFTLKIRSTKLEDSAMYFCASSGAGGFSEQYFGPGTRLTVT.

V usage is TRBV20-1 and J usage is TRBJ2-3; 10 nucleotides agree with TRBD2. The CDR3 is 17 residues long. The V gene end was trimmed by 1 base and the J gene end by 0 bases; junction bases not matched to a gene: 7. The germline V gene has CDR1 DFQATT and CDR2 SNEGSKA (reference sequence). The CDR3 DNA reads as TGCAGTGCTAGAGGACTAGCGGGCGGAGGGAGCACAGATACGCAGTATTTT. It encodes CSARGLAGGGSTDTQYF.

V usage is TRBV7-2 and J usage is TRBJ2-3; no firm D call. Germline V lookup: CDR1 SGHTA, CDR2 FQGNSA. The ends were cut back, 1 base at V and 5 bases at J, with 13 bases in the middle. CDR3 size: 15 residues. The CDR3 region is CASSLGFRVVDTQYF. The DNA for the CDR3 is TGTGCCAGCAGCTTAGGGTTTCGGGTGGTAGATACGCAGTATTTT.

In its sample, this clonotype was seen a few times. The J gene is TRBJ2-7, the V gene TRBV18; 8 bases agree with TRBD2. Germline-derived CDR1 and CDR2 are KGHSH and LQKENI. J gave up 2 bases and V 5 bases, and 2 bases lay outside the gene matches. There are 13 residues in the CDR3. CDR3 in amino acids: CASSISGTYEQYF. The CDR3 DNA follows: TGTGCCAGCTCAATTAGCGGGACCTACGAGCAGTACTTC.

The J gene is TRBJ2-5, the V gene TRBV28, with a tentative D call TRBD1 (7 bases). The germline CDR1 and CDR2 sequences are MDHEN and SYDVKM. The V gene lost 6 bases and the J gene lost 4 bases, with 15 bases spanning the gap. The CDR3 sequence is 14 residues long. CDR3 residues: CASRGGGSPETQYF. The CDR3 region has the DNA TGTGCCAGCAGAGGAGGGGGCTCCCCAGAGACCCAGTACTTC. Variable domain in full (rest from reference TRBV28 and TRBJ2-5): DVKVTQSSRYLVKRTGEKVFLECVQDMDHENMFWYRQDPGLGLRLIYFSYDVKMKEKGDIPEGYSVSREKKERFSLILESASTNQTSMYLCASRGGGSPETQYFGPGTRLLVL.